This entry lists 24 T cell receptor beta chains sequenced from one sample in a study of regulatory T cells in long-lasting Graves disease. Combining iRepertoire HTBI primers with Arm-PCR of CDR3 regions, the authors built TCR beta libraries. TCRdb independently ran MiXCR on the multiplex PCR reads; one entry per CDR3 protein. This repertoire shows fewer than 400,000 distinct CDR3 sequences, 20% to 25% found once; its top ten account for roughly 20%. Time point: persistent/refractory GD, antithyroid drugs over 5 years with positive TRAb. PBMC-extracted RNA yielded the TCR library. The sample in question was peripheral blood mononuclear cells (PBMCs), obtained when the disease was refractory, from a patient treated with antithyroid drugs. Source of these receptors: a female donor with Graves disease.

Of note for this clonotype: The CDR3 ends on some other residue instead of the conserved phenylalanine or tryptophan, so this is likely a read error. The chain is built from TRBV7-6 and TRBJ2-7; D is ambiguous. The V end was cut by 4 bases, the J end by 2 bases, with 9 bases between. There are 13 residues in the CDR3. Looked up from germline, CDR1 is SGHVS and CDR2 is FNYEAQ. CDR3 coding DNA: TGTGCCAGCAGCTCGGACGCACCCTACGAGCAGTACATC. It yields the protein CASSSDAPYEQYI.

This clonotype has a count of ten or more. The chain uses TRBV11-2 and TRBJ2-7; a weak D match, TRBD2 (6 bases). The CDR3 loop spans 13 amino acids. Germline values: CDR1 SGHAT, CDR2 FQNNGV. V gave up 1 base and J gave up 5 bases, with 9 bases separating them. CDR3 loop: CASSLGTGDEQYF. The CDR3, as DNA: TGTGCCAGCAGCTTAGGGACGGGGGACGAGCAGTACTTC. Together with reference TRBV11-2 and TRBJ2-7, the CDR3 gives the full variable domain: EAGVAQSPRYKIIEKRQSVAFWCNPISGHATLYWYQQILGQGPKLLIQFQNNGVVDDSQLPKDRFSAERLKGVDSTLKIQPAKLEDSAVYLCASSLGTGDEQYFGPGTRLTVT.

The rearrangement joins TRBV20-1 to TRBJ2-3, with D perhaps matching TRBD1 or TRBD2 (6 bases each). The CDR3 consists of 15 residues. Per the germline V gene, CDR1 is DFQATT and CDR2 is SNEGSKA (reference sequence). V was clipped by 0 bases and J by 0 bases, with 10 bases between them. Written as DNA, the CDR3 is TGCAGTGCTAGAGATACGGGGGCTAGCACAGATACGCAGTATTTT. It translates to CSARDTGASTDTQYF.

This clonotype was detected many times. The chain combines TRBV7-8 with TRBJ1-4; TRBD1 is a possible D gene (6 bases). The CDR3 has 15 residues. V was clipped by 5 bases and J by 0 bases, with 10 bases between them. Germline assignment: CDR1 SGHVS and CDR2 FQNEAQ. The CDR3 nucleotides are TGTGCCAGCAGCCCAGGGGCGGCAACTAATGAAAAACTGTTTTTT. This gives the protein CASSPGAATNEKLFF.

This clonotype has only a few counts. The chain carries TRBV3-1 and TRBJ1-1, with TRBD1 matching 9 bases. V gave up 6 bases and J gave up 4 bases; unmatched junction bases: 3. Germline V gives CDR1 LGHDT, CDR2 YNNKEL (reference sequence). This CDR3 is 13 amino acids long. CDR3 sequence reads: CASRGQGTTEAFF. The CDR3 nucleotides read TGTGCCAGCAGGGGACAGGGCACCACTGAAGCTTTCTTT. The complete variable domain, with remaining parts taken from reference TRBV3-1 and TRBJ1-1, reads DTAVSQTPKYLVTQMGNDKSIKCEQNLGHDTMYWYKQDSKKFLKIMFSYNNKELIINETVPNRFSPKSPDKAHLNLHINSLELGDSAVYFCASRGQGTTEAFFGQGTRLTVV.

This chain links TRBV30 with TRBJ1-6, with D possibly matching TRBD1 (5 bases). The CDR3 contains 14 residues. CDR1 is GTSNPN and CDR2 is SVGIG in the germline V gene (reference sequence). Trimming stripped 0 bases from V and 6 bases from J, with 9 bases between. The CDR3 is CAWSVGRVNSPLHF. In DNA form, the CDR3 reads TGTGCCTGGAGTGTGGGACGGGTTAATTCACCCCTCCACTTT.

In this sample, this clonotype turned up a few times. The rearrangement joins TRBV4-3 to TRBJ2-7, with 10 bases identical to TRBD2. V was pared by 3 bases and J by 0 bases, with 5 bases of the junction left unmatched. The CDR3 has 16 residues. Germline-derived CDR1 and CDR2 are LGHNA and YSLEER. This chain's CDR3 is CASSHVGLAPSYEQYF. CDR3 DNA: TGCGCCAGCAGCCACGTGGGACTAGCGCCCTCCTACGAGCAGTACTTC.

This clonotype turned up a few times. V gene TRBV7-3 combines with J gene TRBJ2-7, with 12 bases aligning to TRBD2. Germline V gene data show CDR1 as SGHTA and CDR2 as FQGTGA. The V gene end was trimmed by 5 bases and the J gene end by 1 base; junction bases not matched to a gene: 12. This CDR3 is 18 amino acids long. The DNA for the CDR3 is TGTGCCAGCAGCCCACGCTCACCGACTAGCGGGAGTTCCTACGAGCAGTACTTC. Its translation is CASSPRSPTSGSSYEQYF.

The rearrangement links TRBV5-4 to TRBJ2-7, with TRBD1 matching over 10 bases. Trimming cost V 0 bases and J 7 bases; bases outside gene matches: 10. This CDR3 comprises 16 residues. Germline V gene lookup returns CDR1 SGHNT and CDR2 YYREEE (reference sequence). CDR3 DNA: TGTGCCAGCAGCTTGGGCGACAGGGGGCTTTCGTGGGAGCAGTACTTC. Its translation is CASSLGDRGLSWEQYF.

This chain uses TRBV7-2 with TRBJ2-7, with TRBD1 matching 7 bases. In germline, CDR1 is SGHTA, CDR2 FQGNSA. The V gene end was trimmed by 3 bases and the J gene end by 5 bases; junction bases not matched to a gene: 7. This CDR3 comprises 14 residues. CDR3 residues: CASSFGIRGNEQYF. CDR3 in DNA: TGTGCCAGCAGCTTTGGAATCAGGGGGAACGAGCAGTACTTC.

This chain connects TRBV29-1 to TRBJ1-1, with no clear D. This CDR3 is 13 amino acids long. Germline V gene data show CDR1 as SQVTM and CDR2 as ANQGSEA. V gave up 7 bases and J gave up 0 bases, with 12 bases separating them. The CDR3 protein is CSAEASLNTEAFF. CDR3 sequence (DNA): TGCAGCGCCGAAGCCTCCTTGAACACTGAAGCTTTCTTT.

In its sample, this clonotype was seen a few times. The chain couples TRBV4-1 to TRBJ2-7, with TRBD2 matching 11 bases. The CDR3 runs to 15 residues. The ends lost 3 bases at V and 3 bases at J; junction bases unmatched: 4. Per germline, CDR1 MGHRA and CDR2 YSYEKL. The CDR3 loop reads CASSQGLAAVYEQYF. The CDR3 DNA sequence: TGCGCCAGCAGCCAGGGACTAGCGGCCGTCTACGAGCAGTACTTC.

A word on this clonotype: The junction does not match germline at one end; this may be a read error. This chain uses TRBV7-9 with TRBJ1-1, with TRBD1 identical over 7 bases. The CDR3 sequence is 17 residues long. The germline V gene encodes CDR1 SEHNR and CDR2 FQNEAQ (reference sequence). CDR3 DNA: TGTGTCAGCAGCAAGGCGGCAGGGGGGAGGCGAAACACTGAAGCTTTCTTT. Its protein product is CVSSKAAGGRRNTEAFF.

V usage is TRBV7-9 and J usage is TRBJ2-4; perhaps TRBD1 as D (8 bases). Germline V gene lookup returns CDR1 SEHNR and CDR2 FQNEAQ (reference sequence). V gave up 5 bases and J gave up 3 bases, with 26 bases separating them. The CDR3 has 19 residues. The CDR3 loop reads CASSPIRPSGGGSKNIQYF. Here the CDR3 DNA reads TGTGCCAGCAGCCCCATCCGGCCGTCAGGGGGCGGGAGCAAAAACATTCAGTACTTC.

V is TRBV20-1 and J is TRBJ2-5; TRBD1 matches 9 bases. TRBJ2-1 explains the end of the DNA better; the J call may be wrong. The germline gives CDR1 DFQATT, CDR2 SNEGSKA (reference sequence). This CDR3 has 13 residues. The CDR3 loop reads CSAERTGVNEQFF. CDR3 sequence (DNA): TGCAGTGCAGAGCGGACAGGGGTCAATGAGCAGTTCTTC.

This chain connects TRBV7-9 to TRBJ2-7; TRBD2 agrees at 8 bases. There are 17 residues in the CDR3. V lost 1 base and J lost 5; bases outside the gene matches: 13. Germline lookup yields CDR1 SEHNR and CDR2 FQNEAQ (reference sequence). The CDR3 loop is CASSLVGTGGPLDEQYF. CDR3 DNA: TGTGCCAGCAGCTTAGTTGGTACGGGAGGGCCCCTCGACGAGCAGTACTTC. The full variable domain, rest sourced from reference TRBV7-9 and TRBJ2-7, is DTGVSQNPRHKITKRGQNVTFRCDPISEHNRLYWYRQTLGQGPEFLTYFQNEAQLEKSRLLSDRFSAERPKGSFSTLEIQRTEQGDSAMYLCASSLVGTGGPLDEQYFGPGTRLTVT.

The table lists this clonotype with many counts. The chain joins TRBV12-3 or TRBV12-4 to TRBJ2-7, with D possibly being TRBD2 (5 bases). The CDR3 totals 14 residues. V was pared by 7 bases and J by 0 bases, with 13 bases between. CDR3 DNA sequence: TGTGCCAGCACCCCAGGCAGCGGCTCCTACGAGCAGTACTTC. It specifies CASTPGSGSYEQYF.

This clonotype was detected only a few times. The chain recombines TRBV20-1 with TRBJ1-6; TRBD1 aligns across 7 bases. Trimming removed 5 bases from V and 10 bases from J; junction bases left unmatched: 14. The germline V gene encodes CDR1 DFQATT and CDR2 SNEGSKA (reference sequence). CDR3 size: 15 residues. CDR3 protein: CSAHTFTGVGSPLHF. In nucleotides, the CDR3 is TGCAGTGCTCACACCTTTACAGGGGTGGGCTCACCCCTCCACTTT.

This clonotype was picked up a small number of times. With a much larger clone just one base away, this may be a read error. CDR3 sequence (DNA): TGTGCCAGCATGGGGACAGATTCCTACGGGCAGTACTTC. It codes for CASMGTDSYGQYF. The rearrangement links TRBV28 to TRBJ2-7; 7 bases map to TRBD1. Germline CDR1 reads MDHEN; CDR2 reads SYDVKM. CDR3 length: 13 amino acids.

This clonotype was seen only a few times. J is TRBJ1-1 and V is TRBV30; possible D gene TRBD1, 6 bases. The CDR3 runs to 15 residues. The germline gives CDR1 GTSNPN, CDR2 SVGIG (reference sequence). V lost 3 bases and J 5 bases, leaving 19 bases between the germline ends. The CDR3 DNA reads TGTGCCTGGAGCGACGTCCAACAGGGTTGGACTGAAGCTTTCTTT. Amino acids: CAWSDVQQGWTEAFF.

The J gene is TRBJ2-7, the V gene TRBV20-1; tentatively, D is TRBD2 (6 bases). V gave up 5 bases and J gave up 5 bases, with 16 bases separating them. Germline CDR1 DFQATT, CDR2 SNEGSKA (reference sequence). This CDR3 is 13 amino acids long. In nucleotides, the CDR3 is TGCAGTGCTGGGGGTCCGGGAGCTAACGAGCAGTACTTC. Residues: CSAGGPGANEQYF.

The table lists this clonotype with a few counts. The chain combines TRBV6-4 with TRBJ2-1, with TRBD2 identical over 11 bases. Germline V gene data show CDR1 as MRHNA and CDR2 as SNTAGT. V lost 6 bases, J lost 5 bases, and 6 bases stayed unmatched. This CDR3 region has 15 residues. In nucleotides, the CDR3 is TGTGCCAGCAGCCTACTAGCGGGAGTAAACAATGAGCAGTTCTTC. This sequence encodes CASSLLAGVNNEQFF.

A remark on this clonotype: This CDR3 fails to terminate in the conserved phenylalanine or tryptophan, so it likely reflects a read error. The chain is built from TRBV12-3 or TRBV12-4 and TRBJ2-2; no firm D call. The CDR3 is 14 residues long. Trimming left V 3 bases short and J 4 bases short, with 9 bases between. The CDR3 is CASSFRAPTGELFL. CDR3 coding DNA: TGTGCCAGCAGTTTCAGAGCGCCCACCGGGGAGCTGTTTCTT.

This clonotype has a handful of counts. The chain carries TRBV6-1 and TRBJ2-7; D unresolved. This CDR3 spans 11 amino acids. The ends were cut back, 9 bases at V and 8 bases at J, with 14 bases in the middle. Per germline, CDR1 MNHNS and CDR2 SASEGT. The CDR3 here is CASRQQVKQYF. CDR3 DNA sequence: TGTGCCAGTCGTCAGCAAGTCAAGCAGTACTTC.